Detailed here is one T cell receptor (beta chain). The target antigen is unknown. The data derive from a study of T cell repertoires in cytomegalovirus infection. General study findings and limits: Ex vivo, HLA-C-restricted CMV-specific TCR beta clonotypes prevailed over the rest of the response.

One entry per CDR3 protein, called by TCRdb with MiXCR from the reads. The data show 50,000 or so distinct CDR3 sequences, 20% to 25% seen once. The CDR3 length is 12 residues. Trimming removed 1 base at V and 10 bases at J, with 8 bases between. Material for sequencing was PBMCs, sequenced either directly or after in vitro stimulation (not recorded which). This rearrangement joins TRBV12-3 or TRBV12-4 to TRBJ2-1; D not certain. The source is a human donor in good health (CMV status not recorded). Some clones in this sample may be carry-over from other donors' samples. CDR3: CASSLGLWEQFF. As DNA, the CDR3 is TGTGCCAGCAGTTTAGGTTTATGGGAGCAGTTCTTC.